A single sample gave rise to the 31 T cell receptor beta chains below, sequenced in a study of glioma-infiltrating T cells after dendritic cell vaccination. Profiled with immunoSEQ multiplex PCR; TCRdb holds only in-frame clones, not every one. The table includes some 73,000 clones, over 70% detected once. The input for sequencing was blood, taken before dendritic cell vaccination. Every receptor here comes from a human donor with glioblastoma.

The gene calls are TRBV2 and TRBJ2-5, with TRBD2 matching 11 bases. Germline CDR1 SNHLY, CDR2 FYNNEI. Trimming at V came to 2 bases and at J to 5 bases, leaving 7 bases not matched to a gene. The CDR3 runs to 16 residues. The CDR3 DNA reads as TGTGCCAGCAGTGAAAGGGTAGCGGGGGGGCGGGAGACCCAGTACTTC. The encoded protein is CASSERVAGGRETQYF.

The chain employs TRBV5-1 and TRBJ2-1, with TRBD2 matching over 14 bases. Germline trimming cut 4 bases from V and 7 bases from J; bases unmatched to any gene: 13. The CDR3 length is 18 residues. Looked up from germline, CDR1 is SGHRS and CDR2 is YFSETQ. CDR3 in amino acids: CASSPTPTSGRAENEQFF. The CDR3 nucleotides are TGCGCCAGCAGCCCGACCCCGACTAGCGGGAGGGCCGAGAATGAGCAGTTCTTC.

The chain recombines TRBV5-1 with TRBJ1-4; 7 bases are shared with TRBD1. Germline V gives CDR1 SGHRS, CDR2 YFSETQ. The CDR3 extends over 16 amino acids. V gave up 7 bases and J gave up 5 bases; unmatched junction bases: 14. CDR3 nucleotides: TGCGCCAGCCAAAATCGTATAGGGACAGCGAATGAAAAACTGTTTTTT. This gives the protein CASQNRIGTANEKLFF.

A few counts support this clone. V gene TRBV19 combines with J gene TRBJ1-1; no definite D call. Trimming took off 4 bases at V and 0 bases at J, with 12 bases between the two ends. CDR1 is LNHDA and CDR2 is SQIVND in the germline V gene (reference sequence). The CDR3 totals 15 residues. DNA of the CDR3: TGTGCCAGTAGTACATCCCTCGGGATGAACACTGAAGCTTTCTTT. Protein sequence: CASSTSLGMNTEAFF.

Concerning this clone itself: The same CDR3 is also encoded by other DNA sequences in this sample. V usage is TRBV2 and J usage is TRBJ2-2; weak D call: TRBD1 (5 bases). The ends were cut back, 6 bases at V and 3 bases at J, with 11 bases in the middle. Germline V gene sequence: CDR1 SNHLY, CDR2 FYNNEI. The CDR3 runs to 14 residues. The CDR3 here is CASSVRQYTGELFF. DNA for the CDR3: TGTGCCAGCAGCGTCAGACAGTACACCGGGGAGCTGTTTTTT.

The chain uses TRBV7-7 and TRBJ2-3; possibly TRBD2 for D (6 bases). V was cut by 5 bases and J by 6 bases, with 15 bases left in between. The CDR3 runs 14 residues. In germline, CDR1 is SSHAT, CDR2 FNYEAQ (reference sequence). The CDR3 sequence is CASSPGLASDTQYF. The CDR3 coding sequence is TGTGCCAGCAGCCCCGGGCTAGCGTCGGATACGCAGTATTTT.

The chain joins TRBV12-5 to TRBJ1-1; the D gene is possibly TRBD1 (5 bases). Trimming took off 6 bases at V and 2 bases at J, with 10 bases between the two ends. The CDR3 is 13 residues long. Germline CDR1 reads LGHNT; CDR2 reads FRNRAP. The CDR3 DNA reads TGTGCTAGTGGAAGACAGCATAACACTGAAGCTTTCTTT. This gives the protein CASGRQHNTEAFF. Full variable domain (remainder filled in from reference TRBV12-5 and TRBJ1-1): DARVTQTPRHKVTEMGQEVTMRCQPILGHNTVFWYRQTMMQGLELLAYFRNRAPLDDSGMPKDRFSAEMPDATLATLKIQPSEPRDSAVYFCASGRQHNTEAFFGQGTRLTVV.

J is TRBJ1-2 and V is TRBV7-9, with 9 bases matching TRBD1. The V gene end was trimmed by 1 base and the J gene end by 2 bases; junction bases not matched to a gene: 2. This CDR3 contains 15 residues. Germline CDR1 is SEHNR and CDR2 is FQNEAQ (reference sequence). CDR3 nucleotides: TGTGCCAGCAGCTTAGAACAGGGGGCCAACTATGGCTACACCTTC. It encodes CASSLEQGANYGYTF. The whole variable domain, filled in from reference TRBV7-9 and TRBJ1-2, reads DTGVSQNPRHKITKRGQNVTFRCDPISEHNRLYWYRQTLGQGPEFLTYFQNEAQLEKSRLLSDRFSAERPKGSFSTLEIQRTEQGDSAMYLCASSLEQGANYGYTFGSGTRLTVV.

V gene TRBV5-1 combines with J gene TRBJ2-1, with 9 positions matching TRBD2. Per the germline V gene, CDR1 is SGHRS and CDR2 is YFSETQ. The CDR3 is 14 residues long. V was clipped by 5 bases and J by 4 bases; unmatched bases: 4. The CDR3 DNA reads as TGCGCCAGCAGTGAAGCGGGAGGATACAATGAGCAGTTCTTC. It specifies CASSEAGGYNEQFF. The full variable domain, with the rest looked up from reference TRBV5-1 and TRBJ2-1, is KAGVTQTPRYLIKTRGQQVTLSCSPISGHRSVSWYQQTPGQGLQFLFEYFSETQRNKGNFPGRFSGRQFSNSRSEMNVSTLELGDSALYLCASSEAGGYNEQFFGPGTRLTVL.

The chain recombines TRBV5-1 with TRBJ1-2; D perhaps matches TRBD1 (6 bases). The germline gives CDR1 SGHRS, CDR2 YFSETQ. The CDR3 contains 13 residues. V was cut by 3 bases and J by 4 bases, with 10 bases left in between. The CDR3 DNA follows: TGCGCCAGCAGCTCCGGGACAATCTATGGCTACACCTTC. It codes for CASSSGTIYGYTF.

This clone was found a few times. The V call is TRBV15, the J call TRBJ2-1; 8 nucleotides agree with TRBD1. This CDR3 spans 17 amino acids. Germline V gene lookup returns CDR1 LNHNV and CDR2 YYDKDF (reference sequence). Trimming removed 4 bases from V and 4 bases from J; junction bases left unmatched: 12. The DNA for the CDR3 is TGTGCCACCAGCACCGGACAGGGTGAACTCTATTACAATGAGCAGTTCTTC. Translation gives CATSTGQGELYYNEQFF.

The V call is TRBV5-4, the J call TRBJ1-2; D uncertain. The germline V gene encodes CDR1 SGHNT and CDR2 YYREEE (reference sequence). The CDR3 has 15 amino acids. Trimming took off 4 bases at V and 0 bases at J, with 13 bases between the two ends. This chain's CDR3 is CASSPSWAANYGYTF. The CDR3, as DNA: TGTGCCAGCAGCCCCAGTTGGGCCGCTAACTATGGCTACACCTTC.

The V and J genes are TRBV11-2 and TRBJ1-1; TRBD1 aligns across 7 bases. This CDR3 has 16 amino acids. Germline V gene sequence: CDR1 SGHAT, CDR2 FQNNGV. Unmatched junction bases numbered 11, after V lost 7 bases and J lost 0 bases. The CDR3 DNA reads TGTGCCAGCATTCCCGGCGGGACAGCGATGAACACTGAAGCTTTCTTT. Encoded protein: CASIPGGTAMNTEAFF.

The chain carries TRBV11-2 and TRBJ1-2; unclear D gene. Trimming stripped 7 bases from V and 8 bases from J, with 23 bases between. The CDR3 extends over 15 amino acids. Looked up from germline, CDR1 is SGHAT and CDR2 is FQNNGV. The CDR3 DNA sequence: TGTGCCAGCACCAACGTTGCTAGCTCCTCTGGAGGCTACACCTTC. The encoded protein is CASTNVASSSGGYTF.

The V and J genes are TRBV29-1 and TRBJ1-2; 8 bases agree with TRBD1. The germline V gene encodes CDR1 SQVTM and CDR2 ANQGSEA. The CDR3 contains 14 residues. The junction had 9 bases not matched to a gene; V was cut back by 4 bases and J by 5 bases. The CDR3 here is CSVAVSGGFYGYTF. DNA of the CDR3: TGCAGCGTTGCGGTATCAGGGGGCTTTTATGGCTACACCTTC.

This clone was recorded many times. Within the sample, other DNA sequences also encode this same CDR3. The chain uses TRBV6-1 and TRBJ2-5; the match to TRBD2 covers 12 bases. There are 15 residues in the CDR3. V lost 2 bases, J lost 2 bases, and 0 bases stayed unmatched. The V gene's germline CDR1 is MNHNS and CDR2 SASEGT. CDR3 bases: TGTGCCAGCAGTGAACTAGCGGGGGGGCAAGAGACCCAGTACTTC. Amino acid sequence: CASSELAGGQETQYF.

V gene TRBV21-1 combines with J gene TRBJ1-1. TRBV21-1 is tagged as a pseudogene. The CDR3 has 15 amino acids. The CDR3 loop reads CASSLLQGGDTEAFF. The CDR3 DNA reads as TGTGCCAGCAGCCTGTTACAGGGAGGGGACACTGAAGCTTTCTTT.

The rearrangement uses TRBV4-2 and TRBJ1-5, with TRBD1 as a possible D gene (6 bases). The CDR3 contains 17 residues. Germline V lookup: CDR1 LGHNA, CDR2 YNFKEQ. Trimming cost V 2 bases and J 1 base, with 15 bases left between them. The CDR3, as DNA: TGTGCCAGCAGCCAACCGCCGGCCGACAGGAGCAATCAGCCCCAGCATTTT. As protein: CASSQPPADRSNQPQHF.

As to this clone: Relative to the germline gene, one junction end is altered; a read error may explain this. The chain joins TRBV29-1 to TRBJ1-2; 7 positions agree with TRBD1. The CDR3 totals 14 residues. The V gene's germline CDR1 is SQVTM and CDR2 ANQGSEA. The CDR3 region has the DNA TGCAGCGTGGAAGGGACAGACTACCTGAAAGGCTACACCTTC. Amino acid sequence: CSVEGTDYLKGYTF.

This chain connects TRBV7-7 to TRBJ2-1; 7 nucleotides align to TRBD2. Trimming removed 1 base from V and 4 bases from J; junction bases left unmatched: 4. The CDR3 runs to 15 residues. Germline loops: CDR1 SSHAT, CDR2 FNYEAQ (reference sequence). The CDR3 reads CASSLDGGGYNEQFF. The CDR3 DNA is TGTGCCAGCAGCTTAGACGGCGGGGGATACAATGAGCAGTTCTTC.

The rearrangement joins TRBV5-1 to TRBJ1-4, with 9 bases aligning to TRBD1. There are 17 residues in the CDR3. V lost 4 bases to trimming and J lost 4 bases; unmatched junction nucleotides: 11. The germline gives CDR1 SGHRS, CDR2 YFSETQ. CDR3 in amino acids: CASSDRDRAIGNEKLFF. The CDR3 coding sequence is TGCGCCAGCAGCGACCGGGACAGGGCCATCGGTAATGAAAAACTGTTTTTT.

This clone was picked up a small number of times. The V gene is TRBV19, the J gene TRBJ2-7, with 12 bases lining up with TRBD2. This CDR3 region has 16 residues. The germline gives CDR1 LNHDA, CDR2 SQIVND (reference sequence). Germline trimming cut 6 bases from V and 4 bases from J; bases unmatched to any gene: 10. CDR3 sequence reads: CASSEGLAGPVYEQYV. CDR3 in DNA: TGTGCCAGTAGCGAAGGACTAGCGGGACCTGTGTACGAGCAGTACGTC.

The chain links TRBV6-1 to TRBJ2-3, with a tentative D call TRBD1 (6 bases). The germline V gene encodes CDR1 MNHNS and CDR2 SASEGT. The CDR3 is 13 residues long. V shed 6 bases and J shed 2 bases, with 9 bases lying between them. The DNA for the CDR3 is TGTGCCAGCAGGGACAGAGTCACAGATACGCAGTATTTT. This gives the protein CASRDRVTDTQYF.

The V call is TRBV7-3, the J call TRBJ2-3, with 8 bases matching TRBD2. J was trimmed by 3 bases and V by 4 bases; bases with no gene match: 6. The germline CDR1 and CDR2 sequences are SGHTA and FQGTGA. This CDR3 contains 15 residues. This chain's CDR3 is CASSYAGGGTDTQYF. CDR3 DNA: TGTGCCAGCAGCTATGCGGGCGGGGGGACAGATACGCAGTATTTT.

This chain connects TRBV6-5 to TRBJ2-7; TRBD1 is a possible D gene (6 bases). The CDR3 is 15 amino acids. CDR1 and CDR2 (germline): MNHEY, SVGAGI. The V end was cut by 6 bases, the J end by 0 bases, with 15 bases between. DNA for the CDR3: TGTGCCAGCAGACTCTCCGGACAGCCCTCCTACGAGCAGTACTTC. Protein sequence: CASRLSGQPSYEQYF.

The chain has TRBV7-6 and TRBJ1-3; D not resolved. Trimming pared 6 bases from V and 0 bases from J, leaving 15 bases between. This CDR3 is built from 16 residues. CDR1 and CDR2 (germline): SGHVS, FNYEAQ. The DNA for the CDR3 is TGTGCCAGCAGTCTAGCTCCCGCAAACTCTGGAAACACCATATATTTT. As protein: CASSLAPANSGNTIYF.

V and J are TRBV7-9 and TRBJ1-2; TRBD1 aligns across 8 bases. This CDR3 has 13 amino acids. Unmatched junction bases numbered 3, after V lost 5 bases and J lost 4 bases. Germline loops: CDR1 SEHNR, CDR2 FQNEAQ (reference sequence). The CDR3 DNA reads TGTGCCAGCAGCACCCAGGGGGCCTATGGCTACACCTTC. This encodes CASSTQGAYGYTF.

This rearrangement joins TRBV19 to TRBJ1-1, with D unresolved. Trimming stripped 8 bases from V and 1 base from J, with 11 bases between. The CDR3 runs to 13 residues. CDR1 and CDR2 (germline): LNHDA, SQIVND (reference sequence). CDR3 DNA sequence: TGTGCCAGTTCAACGGCGGCGAACACTGAAGCTTTCTTT. Its protein is CASSTAANTEAFF.

CDR3 protein: CASSWSDSAETGELFF. CDR3 DNA: TGCGCCAGCAGTTGGTCGGACAGCGCAGAGACCGGGGAGCTGTTTTTT. V usage is TRBV5-1 and J usage is TRBJ2-2; D is perhaps TRBD1 (6 bases). V shed 5 bases and J shed 5 bases, with 19 bases lying between them. CDR3 length: 16 amino acids. Per germline, CDR1 SGHRS and CDR2 YFSETQ.

The chain carries TRBV10-2 and TRBJ2-7, with 8 bases lining up with TRBD2. V gave up 2 bases and J gave up 6 bases; unmatched junction bases: 6. The CDR3 contains 14 residues. Germline CDR1 is WSHSY and CDR2 is SAAADI. CDR3 nucleotides: TGCGCCAGCAGTGAGCGGCGGGAGGCCCTCGAGCAGTACGTC. Residues: CASSERREALEQYV.

The gene calls are TRBV30 and TRBJ1-5; D gene unclear. CDR3 length: 17 residues. Germline CDR1 and CDR2: GTSNPN and SVGIG (reference sequence). Trimming pared 2 bases from V and 9 bases from J, leaving 26 bases between. The CDR3 bases are TGTGCCTGGAGTCCCACCCTCCTATCGGGAGGCCCTAGGCCCCAGCATTTT. Protein product: CAWSPTLLSGGPRPQHF.